This T cell receptor (beta chain) was captured by sequencing in a study of blood T cell repertoires in COVID-19. The table came from immunoSEQ multiplex PCR; TCRdb's copy has only in-frame clones and leaves some out. The repertoire holds approximately 150,000 clones, with roughly 84% as singletons. Trimming took off 2 bases at V and 1 base at J, with 9 bases between the two ends. This CDR3 is 14 amino acids long. CDR1 and CDR2 (germline): SGHVS, FNYEAQ. Material: PBMCs or T cells enriched from blood (not recorded which). The chain combines TRBV7-6 with TRBJ2-7; unclear D gene. The clonotype originates from a man in his sixties who had recovered from COVID-19. The CDR3 here is CASSLSVLSYEQYF. The CDR3 DNA reads TGTGCCAGCAGCTTATCCGTCTTATCCTACGAGCAGTACTTC.